This is a list of T cell receptor beta chains from one sample in a study of identifying expanded T cells in peripheral blood. Profiled with immunoSEQ multiplex PCR; TCRdb holds only in-frame clones, not every one. The top ten hold about 18% of the sample, which has about 81,000 clones, 80% to 85% seen once. The sequenced sample consisted of blood. These TCRs come from a person aged 18 to 70 in good health. CDR3s include the opening cysteine and the closing phenylalanine or tryptophan. D genes are given only for firm matches. Only some rows state a clone size, as once, few, many or a class for expanded clones.

CDR3 protein: CASSFGTEYNEQFF
CDR3 DNA: TGTGCCAGCAGCTTCGGTACGGAATACAATGAGCAGTTCTTC
clone size: -
CDR3 length: 14
J gene: TRBJ2-1
D gene: -
V gene: TRBV7-2

CDR3 protein: CASSFGASSEAFF
CDR3 DNA: TGTGCCAGCAGCTTCGGTGCATCCTCTGAAGCTTTCTTT
clone size: -
CDR3 length: 13
J gene: TRBJ1-1
D gene: -
V gene: TRBV7-8

CDR3 protein: CASSLGTGGSYNEQFF
CDR3 DNA: TGTGCCAGCAGCTTAGGGACAGGGGGCTCCTACAATGAGCAGTTCTTC
clone size: -
CDR3 length: 16
J gene: TRBJ2-1
D gene: TRBD1
V gene: TRBV7-2

CDR3 protein: CASSLSGTSPYGYTF
CDR3 DNA: TGTGCCAGCAGTTTATCGGGGACAAGCCCCTATGGCTACACCTTC
clone size: -
CDR3 length: 15
J gene: TRBJ1-2
D gene: -
V gene: TRBV27

CDR3 protein: CASSQDLISSYNEQFF
CDR3 DNA: TGTGCCAGCAGCCAAGACTTGATAAGCTCCTACAATGAGCAGTTCTTC
clone size: -
CDR3 length: 16
J gene: TRBJ2-1
D gene: -
V gene: TRBV14

CDR3 protein: CASRGQISTDTQYF
CDR3 DNA: TGTGCCAGCAGAGGACAGATAAGCACAGATACGCAGTATTTT
clone size: -
CDR3 length: 14
J gene: TRBJ2-3
D gene: -
V gene: TRBV25-1

CDR3 protein: CASSYTGNTEAFF
CDR3 DNA: TGTGCCAGCAGTTACACAGGGAACACTGAAGCTTTCTTT
clone size: once
CDR3 length: 13
J gene: TRBJ1-1
D gene: -
V gene: TRBV6-5

CDR3 protein: CASSVGLAGYNEQFF
CDR3 DNA: TGTGCCAGCAGCGTGGGACTAGCGGGGTACAATGAGCAGTTCTTC
clone size: -
CDR3 length: 15
J gene: TRBJ2-1
D gene: TRBD2
V gene: TRBV11-2

CDR3 protein: CASSLAQGDEQYF
CDR3 DNA: TGTGCCAGCAGTTTAGCCCAGGGCGACGAGCAGTACTTC
clone size: -
CDR3 length: 13
J gene: TRBJ2-7
D gene: -
V gene: TRBV28

CDR3 protein: CASSVALENQPQHF
CDR3 DNA: TGTGCCAGCAGCGTAGCGCTCGAAAATCAGCCCCAGCATTTT
clone size: -
CDR3 length: 14
J gene: TRBJ1-5
D gene: -
V gene: TRBV7-9

CDR3 protein: CASSLVDSPLSNQPQHF
CDR3 DNA: TGTGCCAGCAGCTTAGTTGACAGTCCGTTGTCAAATCAGCCCCAGCATTTT
clone size: -
CDR3 length: 17
J gene: TRBJ1-5
D gene: -
V gene: TRBV7-2

CDR3 protein: CASSLTSGFYNEQFF
CDR3 DNA: TGTGCCAGCAGTTTGACTAGCGGTTTTTACAATGAGCAGTTCTTC
clone size: -
CDR3 length: 15
J gene: TRBJ2-1
D gene: TRBD2
V gene: TRBV25-1

CDR3 protein: CASSQVGTQQETQYF
CDR3 DNA: TGTGCCAGCAGCCAAGTCGGGACACAACAAGAGACCCAGTACTTC
clone size: -
CDR3 length: 15
J gene: TRBJ2-5
D gene: -
V gene: TRBV4-2

CDR3 protein: CASSLDRNYEQYF
CDR3 DNA: TGTGCCAGCAGTCTGGACAGGAACTACGAGCAGTACTTC
clone size: once
CDR3 length: 13
J gene: TRBJ2-7
D gene: TRBD1
V gene: TRBV6-5

CDR3 protein: CSATDDYEQYF
CDR3 DNA: TGCAGTGCAACAGACGACTACGAGCAGTACTTC
clone size: few
CDR3 length: 11
J gene: TRBJ2-7
D gene: -
V gene: TRBV20-1

CDR3 protein: CASSTPVGEKLFF
CDR3 DNA: TGTGCCAGTAGTACACCCGTCGGGGAAAAACTGTTTTTT
clone size: once
CDR3 length: 13
J gene: TRBJ1-4
D gene: -
V gene: TRBV19

CDR3 protein: CASSPGTGAYNEQFF
CDR3 DNA: TGTGCCAGCAGCCCCGGGACAGGGGCCTACAATGAGCAGTTCTTC
clone size: -
CDR3 length: 15
J gene: TRBJ2-1
D gene: TRBD1
V gene: TRBV7-8

CDR3 protein: CASDRGSGANVLTF
CDR3 DNA: TGTGCCAGCGACAGGGGCTCTGGGGCCAACGTCCTGACTTTC
clone size: -
CDR3 length: 14
J gene: TRBJ2-6
D gene: TRBD1
V gene: TRBV7-8

CDR3 protein: CASSLQGGSYEQYF
CDR3 DNA: TGTGCCAGCAGTTTACAGGGGGGATCGTACGAGCAGTACTTC
clone size: -
CDR3 length: 14
J gene: TRBJ2-7
D gene: -
V gene: TRBV27

CDR3 protein: CASSNTSGTYEQYF
CDR3 DNA: TGTGCCAGCAGTAATACTAGCGGGACCTACGAGCAGTACTTC
clone size: -
CDR3 length: 14
J gene: TRBJ2-7
D gene: -
V gene: TRBV21-1

CDR3 protein: CASRDRGRETQYF
CDR3 DNA: TGTGCCAGCCGAGACAGGGGGCGAGAGACCCAGTACTTC
clone size: -
CDR3 length: 13
J gene: TRBJ2-5
D gene: TRBD1
V gene: TRBV6-1

CDR3 protein: CASSPTGGYGYTF
CDR3 DNA: TGTGCCAGCAGCCCGACAGGGGGCTATGGCTACACCTTC
clone size: medium-sized
CDR3 length: 13
J gene: TRBJ1-2
D gene: TRBD1
V gene: TRBV7-8

CDR3 protein: CASSPIPILAGEEDEQYF
CDR3 DNA: TGTGCCAGCAGCCCCATCCCTATCCTAGCGGGAGAAGAAGACGAGCAGTACTTC
clone size: -
CDR3 length: 18
J gene: TRBJ2-7
D gene: TRBD2
V gene: TRBV7-9

CDR3 protein: CSVRTGGMNEQFF
CDR3 DNA: TGCAGCGTCAGGACAGGGGGCATGAATGAGCAGTTCTTC
clone size: -
CDR3 length: 13
J gene: TRBJ2-1
D gene: TRBD1
V gene: TRBV29-1

CDR3 protein: CASSYFNEQFF
CDR3 DNA: TGTGCCAGCAGTTACTTTAATGAGCAGTTCTTC
clone size: -
CDR3 length: 11
J gene: TRBJ2-1
D gene: -
V gene: TRBV6-5

CDR3 protein: CASSQDLSRVGEETQYF
CDR3 DNA: TGCGCCAGCAGCCAAGATCTAAGTCGGGTAGGGGAAGAGACCCAGTACTTC
clone size: -
CDR3 length: 17
J gene: TRBJ2-5
D gene: -
V gene: TRBV4-3

CDR3 protein: CASSLVYEQYF
CDR3 DNA: TGTGCCAGCAGCCTGGTCTACGAGCAGTACTTC
clone size: once
CDR3 length: 11
J gene: TRBJ2-7
D gene: -
V gene: TRBV28

CDR3 protein: CASSLLVTEAFF
CDR3 DNA: TGTGCCAGCAGCTTACTTGTGACTGAAGCTTTCTTT
clone size: -
CDR3 length: 12
J gene: TRBJ1-1
D gene: -
V gene: TRBV11-2

CDR3 protein: CASKGQAENTQYF
CDR3 DNA: TGTGCCAGCAAGGGACAGGCGGAAAATACGCAGTATTTT
clone size: -
CDR3 length: 13
J gene: TRBJ2-3
D gene: TRBD1
V gene: TRBV28

CDR3 protein: CASSADWTDTQYF
CDR3 DNA: TGTGCCAGCAGCGCAGACTGGACAGATACGCAGTATTTT
clone size: -
CDR3 length: 13
J gene: TRBJ2-3
D gene: -
V gene: TRBV7-2

CDR3 protein: CSVEDPSLPGASYEQYF
CDR3 DNA: TGCAGCGTTGAAGATCCAAGTCTCCCAGGGGCATCGTACGAGCAGTACTTC
clone size: -
CDR3 length: 17
J gene: TRBJ2-7
D gene: -
V gene: TRBV29-1

CDR3 protein: CASSVQTGGPQHF
CDR3 DNA: TGTGCCAGCAGCGTACAAACAGGCGGGCCCCAGCATTTT
clone size: -
CDR3 length: 13
J gene: TRBJ1-5
D gene: -
V gene: TRBV9

CDR3 protein: CASSEFWGHGGAEEQYF
CDR3 DNA: TGTGCCAGCAGTGAATTTTGGGGGCACGGGGGTGCGGAGGAGCAGTACTTC
clone size: -
CDR3 length: 17
J gene: TRBJ2-7
D gene: -
V gene: TRBV25-1

CDR3 protein: CASSQEPGTGGKKLFF
CDR3 DNA: TGCGCCAGCAGCCAGGAACCGGGGACAGGGGGTAAAAAACTGTTTTTT
clone size: -
CDR3 length: 16
J gene: TRBJ1-4
D gene: TRBD1
V gene: TRBV4-1

CDR3 protein: CASKTGDSRGANVLTF
CDR3 DNA: TGTGCCAGTAAGACAGGGGATTCGAGAGGGGCCAACGTCCTGACTTTC
clone size: -
CDR3 length: 16
J gene: TRBJ2-6
D gene: TRBD1
V gene: TRBV19

CDR3 protein: CASNTGTSGASRLNNEQFF
CDR3 DNA: TGTGCCAGCAATACCGGGACTAGCGGGGCTTCTCGCCTTAACAATGAGCAGTTCTTC
clone size: -
CDR3 length: 19
J gene: TRBJ2-1
D gene: TRBD2
V gene: TRBV9

CDR3 protein: CASSLLPTGESFYGYTF
CDR3 DNA: TGTGCCAGCAGTTTACTCCCCACAGGGGAGAGCTTCTATGGCTACACCTTC
clone size: -
CDR3 length: 17
J gene: TRBJ1-2
D gene: TRBD1
V gene: TRBV27

CDR3 protein: CASSLTGMTEAFF
CDR3 DNA: TGTGCCAGCAGCTTGACAGGTATGACTGAAGCTTTCTTT
clone size: -
CDR3 length: 13
J gene: TRBJ1-1
D gene: -
V gene: TRBV7-2

CDR3 protein: CASSLESFYEQYF
CDR3 DNA: TGTGCCAGCAGCTTGGAGAGTTTTTACGAGCAGTACTTC
clone size: -
CDR3 length: 13
J gene: TRBJ2-7
D gene: -
V gene: TRBV7-2

CDR3 protein: CASSLLAGELVGEQFF
CDR3 DNA: TGTGCCAGCAGCTTACTAGCGGGAGAGTTGGTTGGTGAGCAGTTCTTC
clone size: -
CDR3 length: 16
J gene: TRBJ2-1
D gene: TRBD2
V gene: TRBV7-9

CDR3 protein: CASSIRTGGSSYNEQFF
CDR3 DNA: TGTGCCAGTAGTATTCGAACGGGAGGGAGCTCCTACAATGAGCAGTTCTTC
clone size: -
CDR3 length: 17
J gene: TRBJ2-1
D gene: TRBD2
V gene: TRBV19

CDR3 protein: CASSEPGTSGINEQFF
CDR3 DNA: TGTGCCAGCAGTGAACCCGGGACTAGCGGGATCAATGAGCAGTTCTTC
clone size: -
CDR3 length: 16
J gene: TRBJ2-1
D gene: TRBD2
V gene: TRBV25-1

CDR3 protein: CASSVTGGVNTEAFF
CDR3 DNA: TGTGCCAGCAGCGTAACCGGGGGAGTGAACACTGAAGCTTTCTTT
clone size: once
CDR3 length: 15
J gene: TRBJ1-1
D gene: -
V gene: TRBV9

CDR3 protein: CASSIVGTDTQYF
CDR3 DNA: TGTGCCAGTAGTATAGTGGGCACAGATACGCAGTATTTT
clone size: -
CDR3 length: 13
J gene: TRBJ2-3
D gene: -
V gene: TRBV19

CDR3 protein: CASSLTPTGHGELFF
CDR3 DNA: TGTGCCAGCAGCCTAACCCCCACTGGTCACGGGGAGCTGTTTTTT
clone size: -
CDR3 length: 15
J gene: TRBJ2-2
D gene: -
V gene: TRBV7-2

CDR3 protein: CASSEIGVGGTQYF
CDR3 DNA: TGTGCCAGCAGTGAAATTGGGGTAGGTGGTACGCAGTATTTT
clone size: -
CDR3 length: 14
J gene: TRBJ2-3
D gene: -
V gene: TRBV6-1

CDR3 protein: CASSPFSGRGYEQYF
CDR3 DNA: TGTGCCAGCAGTCCCTTTAGCGGGAGGGGATACGAGCAGTACTTC
clone size: -
CDR3 length: 15
J gene: TRBJ2-7
D gene: TRBD2
V gene: TRBV27

CDR3 protein: CASSSGLAGGYQGEQYF
CDR3 DNA: TGTGCCAGCAGCTCGGGACTAGCGGGAGGTTATCAAGGGGAGCAGTACTTC
clone size: -
CDR3 length: 17
J gene: TRBJ2-7
D gene: TRBD2
V gene: TRBV9

CDR3 protein: CASTLGSNQPQHF
CDR3 DNA: TGTGCCAGTACCCTGGGAAGCAATCAGCCCCAGCATTTT
clone size: -
CDR3 length: 13
J gene: TRBJ1-5
D gene: -
V gene: TRBV19

CDR3 protein: CARGSGGSYEQYF
CDR3 DNA: TGTGCCAGAGGATCAGGCGGCTCCTACGAGCAGTACTTC
clone size: -
CDR3 length: 13
J gene: TRBJ2-7
D gene: -
V gene: TRBV30

CDR3 protein: CASSSPLAGVSGEQFF
CDR3 DNA: TGCGCCAGCAGCTCGCCACTAGCGGGAGTGAGCGGTGAGCAGTTCTTC
clone size: -
CDR3 length: 16
J gene: TRBJ2-1
D gene: TRBD2
V gene: TRBV5-1

CDR3 protein: CASSLEGTRGDTQYF
CDR3 DNA: TGTGCCAGCAGCTTAGAAGGGACTAGAGGAGATACGCAGTATTTT
clone size: -
CDR3 length: 15
J gene: TRBJ2-3
D gene: TRBD2
V gene: TRBV7-2

CDR3 protein: CASSYLAGVEYEQYF
CDR3 DNA: TGTGCCAGCAGCTATCTAGCGGGAGTTGAGTACGAGCAGTACTTC
clone size: many
CDR3 length: 15
J gene: TRBJ2-7
D gene: TRBD2
V gene: TRBV7-2

CDR3 protein: CASRNRGPYEQYF
CDR3 DNA: TGTGCCAGCAGGAACAGGGGGCCCTACGAGCAGTACTTC
clone size: -
CDR3 length: 13
J gene: TRBJ2-7
D gene: TRBD1
V gene: TRBV28

CDR3 protein: CASSYGGTGNQPQHF
CDR3 DNA: TGTGCCAGCAGCTATGGCGGGACCGGTAATCAGCCCCAGCATTTT
clone size: many
CDR3 length: 15
J gene: TRBJ1-5
D gene: -
V gene: TRBV6-1